The 19 T cell receptor beta chains presented below share a single source sample, sequenced in a study of blood T cell repertoires in COVID-19. Sequencing used immunoSEQ multiplex PCR; TCRdb keeps in-frame clones, though not all of them. This sample carries approximately 90,000 clones, 89% of them seen once, and the ten largest clones take more than 4.5%. Material for sequencing was peripheral blood. The receptor set was obtained from a man in his sixties with COVID-19, enrolled during active disease.

CDR3 DNA sequence: TGTGCCAGCAGCGAGATGAACACTGAAGCTTTCTTT. Amino acid sequence: CASSEMNTEAFF. The chain recombines TRBV7-9 with TRBJ1-1; D not resolved. The V gene lost 5 bases and the J gene lost 0 bases, with 4 bases spanning the gap. CDR3 length: 12 residues. Per germline, CDR1 SEHNR and CDR2 FQNEAQ (reference sequence).

This chain joins TRBV19 and TRBJ1-2, with TRBD1 identical over 8 bases. Germline V gene data show CDR1 as LNHDA and CDR2 as SQIVND (reference sequence). Trimming removed 2 bases from V and 3 bases from J; junction bases left unmatched: 2. The CDR3 runs 14 residues. The DNA of the CDR3 is TGTGCCAGTAGTATAACGGACAGGGACTATGGCTACACCTTC. This translates into CASSITDRDYGYTF.

This chain joins TRBV19 and TRBJ1-5; D unclear. Per the germline V gene, CDR1 is LNHDA and CDR2 is SQIVND (reference sequence). The length of the CDR3 is 16 residues. V lost 3 bases and J 0 bases, leaving 12 bases between the germline ends. CDR3 coding DNA: TGTGCCAGTAGTATTAAGGTTGGCGGTAGCAATCAGCCCCAGCATTTT. This encodes CASSIKVGGSNQPQHF.

V usage is TRBV12-3 or TRBV12-4 and J usage is TRBJ1-6; D is unresolved. CDR3 length: 13 amino acids. V was cut by 6 bases and J by 8 bases, with 11 bases left in between. CDR3 nucleotide sequence: TGTGCCAGCAGCCCGCGCCGGGATTCACCCCTCCACTTT. Amino acid sequence: CASSPRRDSPLHF.

The chain is built from TRBV11-3 and TRBJ2-5, with TRBD2 matching over 8 bases. The germline V gene encodes CDR1 SGHNT and CDR2 YENEEA. Losses at the gene ends were 4 bases for V and 3 bases for J; bases not matched to a gene: 19. The CDR3 sequence is 19 residues long. The DNA for the CDR3 is TGTGCCAGCAGCTCCCGAGGGTTGTGCCTAGCGGGTTGGGAAGAGACCCAGTACTTC. Its protein product is CASSSRGLCLAGWEETQYF.

This clone was detected once. This rearrangement joins TRBV3-1 (or the pseudogene TRBV3-2) to TRBJ2-5; a possible D gene is TRBD1 (7 bases). CDR1 and CDR2 (germline): LGHDT, YNNKEL (reference sequence). The CDR3 sequence is 12 residues long. V was pared by 4 bases and J by 7 bases, with 10 bases between. The CDR3 DNA reads as TGTGCCAGCAGCCGACAGGGAGGGACCCAGTACTTC. It specifies CASSRQGGTQYF.

The chain uses TRBV4-2 and TRBJ1-2; D is perhaps TRBD1 (5 bases). The CDR3 totals 13 residues. The germline V gene has CDR1 LGHNA and CDR2 YNFKEQ. V was shortened by 1 base and J by 4 bases, with 7 bases between the two germline ends. The CDR3 DNA sequence: TGTGCCAGCAGCCAAGGGACAACCTATGGCTACACCTTC. Residues: CASSQGTTYGYTF.

CDR3 sequence: CASIQYTDTQYF. Here the CDR3 DNA reads TGTGCCAGCATTCAGTACACAGATACGCAGTATTTT. The rearrangement joins TRBV2 to TRBJ2-3, with D uncertain. Germline loops: CDR1 SNHLY, CDR2 FYNNEI. V dropped 7 bases and J dropped 2 bases, with 7 bases sitting between them. This CDR3 is built from 12 residues.

The CDR3: CATSRDQGAGGPSTGELFF. The CDR3 DNA is TGTGCCACCAGCAGAGATCAAGGAGCGGGAGGGCCGAGCACCGGGGAGCTGTTTTTT. The chain joins TRBV15 to TRBJ2-2; 10 nucleotides align to TRBD2. The CDR3 sequence is 19 residues long. Germline V gene data show CDR1 as LNHNV and CDR2 as YYDKDF (reference sequence). V lost 0 bases, J lost 4 bases, and 11 bases stayed unmatched. The variable domain in full, completed from reference TRBV15 and TRBJ2-2, reads DAMVIQNPRYQVTQFGKPVTLSCSQTLNHNVMYWYQQKSSQAPKLLFHYYDKDFNNEADTPDNFQSRRPNTSFCFLDIRSPGLGDTAMYLCATSRDQGAGGPSTGELFFGEGSRLTVL.

The chain carries TRBV4-3 and TRBJ2-7, with 7 nucleotides matching TRBD2. CDR3 length: 12 amino acids. CDR1 and CDR2 from the germline V gene are LGHNA and YSLEER. Germline trimming cut 2 bases from V and 5 bases from J; bases unmatched to any gene: 0. The CDR3 region has the DNA TGCGCCAGCAGCCAAAGCGGGAACGAGCAGTACTTC. Protein product: CASSQSGNEQYF.

V and J are TRBV7-8 and TRBJ2-7; 10 positions match TRBD2. V lost 1 base and J lost 2; bases outside the gene matches: 2. CDR1 SGHVS and CDR2 FQNEAQ come from the germline V gene. This CDR3 has 15 amino acids. CDR3 nucleotides: TGTGCCAGCAGCTTAGTACTAGCGGGGACCTACGAGCAGTACTTC. Encoded protein: CASSLVLAGTYEQYF.

V is TRBV9 and J is TRBJ2-1; TRBD2 agrees at 10 bases. V lost 1 base to trimming and J lost 4 bases; unmatched junction nucleotides: 5. Germline V gives CDR1 SGDLS, CDR2 YYNGEE. CDR3 size: 16 residues. The CDR3: CASSVLGLAAYNEQFF. The CDR3 coding sequence is TGTGCCAGCAGCGTACTAGGACTAGCGGCATACAATGAGCAGTTCTTC.

The chain carries TRBV6-5 and TRBJ1-4; a weak D match, TRBD1 (5 bases). CDR3 length: 14 residues. Germline V lookup: CDR1 MNHEY, CDR2 SVGAGI. V was clipped by 6 bases and J by 5 bases, with 13 bases between them. The CDR3 here is CASSPPGGNEKLFF. The CDR3 coding sequence is TGTGCCAGCAGCCCCCCGGGGGGGAATGAAAAACTGTTTTTT.

The gene calls are TRBV5-1 and TRBJ2-7; D may be TRBD2 (6 bases). V was pared by 0 bases and J by 0 bases, with 10 bases between. This CDR3 comprises 15 residues. CDR1 and CDR2 (germline): SGHRS, YFSETQ. The CDR3 here is CASSLDQRASYEQYF. The CDR3 DNA reads TGCGCCAGCAGCTTGGATCAGCGGGCCTCCTACGAGCAGTACTTC.

This rearrangement joins TRBV28 to TRBJ2-7, with D perhaps matching TRBD2 (5 bases). Germline V gene data show CDR1 as MDHEN and CDR2 as SYDVKM. Trimming took off 1 base at V and 2 bases at J, with 9 bases between the two ends. This CDR3 contains 14 residues. The CDR3 coding sequence is TGTGCCAGCAGTTTATTTAGAGGGCCCTACGAGCAGTACTTC. Translating gives CASSLFRGPYEQYF.

The V and J genes are TRBV6-1 and TRBJ1-5; tentative D call: TRBD1 (5 bases). Deletions cut 1 base from V and 4 bases from J, with 17 bases between. Looked up from germline, CDR1 is MNHNS and CDR2 is SASEGT. This CDR3 comprises 17 residues. DNA of the CDR3: TGTGCCAGCAGTGAAGGCCCAGGGTGGGCTTTAAATCAGCCCCAGCATTTT. Protein: CASSEGPGWALNQPQHF.

The chain has TRBV12-3 or TRBV12-4 and TRBJ2-5, with 9 positions matching TRBD2. V was pared by 5 bases and J by 5 bases, with 3 bases of the junction left unmatched. This CDR3 contains 13 residues. CDR3 in DNA: TGTGCCAGCAGTCCGGGACTAGCTGAGACCCAGTACTTC. Encoded protein: CASSPGLAETQYF.

The chain is built from TRBV10-3 and TRBJ2-7, with D perhaps matching TRBD1 (6 bases). The CDR3 covers 12 residues. Germline V gene sequence: CDR1 ENHRY, CDR2 SYGVKD. Trimming pared 9 bases from V and 0 bases from J, leaving 9 bases between. CDR3: CAIRDTSYEQYF. CDR3 bases: TGTGCCATACGGGACACCTCCTACGAGCAGTACTTC.

In this sample, this clone turned up once. The chain carries TRBV7-9 and TRBJ1-4; weak D call: TRBD1 (6 bases). V gave up 4 bases and J gave up 4 bases, with 16 bases separating them. The CDR3 has 16 amino acids. From germline, CDR1 is SEHNR and CDR2 FQNEAQ (reference sequence). CDR3 residues: CASSSEGQTFNEKLFF. CDR3 bases: TGTGCCAGCAGCTCGGAAGGACAGACGTTTAATGAAAAACTGTTTTTT. Combining the CDR3 with reference TRBV7-9 and TRBJ1-4 gives the whole variable domain DTGVSQNPRHKITKRGQNVTFRCDPISEHNRLYWYRQTLGQGPEFLTYFQNEAQLEKSRLLSDRFSAERPKGSFSTLEIQRTEQGDSAMYLCASSSEGQTFNEKLFFGSGTQLSVL.